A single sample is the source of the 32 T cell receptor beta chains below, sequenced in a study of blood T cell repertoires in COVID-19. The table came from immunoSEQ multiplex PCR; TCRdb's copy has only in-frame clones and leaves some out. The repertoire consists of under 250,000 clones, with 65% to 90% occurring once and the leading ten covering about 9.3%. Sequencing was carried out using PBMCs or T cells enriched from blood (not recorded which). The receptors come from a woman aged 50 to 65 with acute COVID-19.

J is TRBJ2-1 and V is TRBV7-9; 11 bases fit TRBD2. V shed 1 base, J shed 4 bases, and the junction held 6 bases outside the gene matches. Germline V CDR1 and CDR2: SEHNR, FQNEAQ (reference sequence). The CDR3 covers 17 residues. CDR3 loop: CASSLDLLAGGYNEQFF. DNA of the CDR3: TGTGCCAGCAGCTTAGACCTTCTAGCGGGGGGATACAATGAGCAGTTCTTC. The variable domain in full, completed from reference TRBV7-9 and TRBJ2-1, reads DTGVSQNPRHKITKRGQNVTFRCDPISEHNRLYWYRQTLGQGPEFLTYFQNEAQLEKSRLLSDRFSAERPKGSFSTLEIQRTEQGDSAMYLCASSLDLLAGGYNEQFFGPGTRLTVL.

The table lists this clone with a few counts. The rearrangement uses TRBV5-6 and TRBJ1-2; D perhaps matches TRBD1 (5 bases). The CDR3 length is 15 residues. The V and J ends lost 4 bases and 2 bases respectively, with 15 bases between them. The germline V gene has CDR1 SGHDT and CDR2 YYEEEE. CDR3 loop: CASSPSTQGNYGYTF. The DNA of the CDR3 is TGTGCCAGCAGCCCCTCCACGCAGGGAAACTATGGCTACACCTTC.

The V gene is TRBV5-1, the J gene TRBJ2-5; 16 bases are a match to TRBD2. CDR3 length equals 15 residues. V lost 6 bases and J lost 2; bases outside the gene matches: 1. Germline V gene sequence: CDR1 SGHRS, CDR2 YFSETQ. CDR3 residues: CASTGLAGGQETQYF. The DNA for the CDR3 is TGCGCCAGCACGGGACTAGCGGGGGGGCAAGAGACCCAGTACTTC.

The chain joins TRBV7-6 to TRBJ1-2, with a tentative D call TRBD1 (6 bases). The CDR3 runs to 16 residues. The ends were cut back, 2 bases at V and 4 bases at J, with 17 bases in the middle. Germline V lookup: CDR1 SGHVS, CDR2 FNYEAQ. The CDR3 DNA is TGTGCCAGCAGCTTACGGGCGGGGGGGCAGCCCTATGGCTACACCTTC. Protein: CASSLRAGGQPYGYTF.

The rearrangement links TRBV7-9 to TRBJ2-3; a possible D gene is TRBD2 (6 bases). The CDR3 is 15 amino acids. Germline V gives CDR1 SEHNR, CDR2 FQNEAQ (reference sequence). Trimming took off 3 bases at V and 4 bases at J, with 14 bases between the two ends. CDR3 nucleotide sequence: TGTGCCAGCAGCTTCGGCGGGGAAAGGGCAGATACGCAGTATTTT. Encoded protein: CASSFGGERADTQYF.

For the CDR3, the DNA is TGTGCCTGGTCCCCCGGACTAGCGGTAAAAGCGAACATTCAGTACTTC. Translating it yields CAWSPGLAVKANIQYF. The V and J genes are TRBV30 and TRBJ2-4, with 10 nucleotides matching TRBD2. The J segment lost 7 bases and the V segment lost 5 bases, leaving 14 bases of the junction unmatched. The CDR3 spans 16 residues. Germline CDR1 reads GTSNPN; CDR2 reads SVGIG (reference sequence).

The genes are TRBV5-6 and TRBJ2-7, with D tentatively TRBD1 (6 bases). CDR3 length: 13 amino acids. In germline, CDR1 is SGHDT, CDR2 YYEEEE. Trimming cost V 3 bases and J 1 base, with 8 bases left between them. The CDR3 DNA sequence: TGTGCCAGCAGCTACGGACAGTCCTACGAGCAGTACTTC. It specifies CASSYGQSYEQYF.

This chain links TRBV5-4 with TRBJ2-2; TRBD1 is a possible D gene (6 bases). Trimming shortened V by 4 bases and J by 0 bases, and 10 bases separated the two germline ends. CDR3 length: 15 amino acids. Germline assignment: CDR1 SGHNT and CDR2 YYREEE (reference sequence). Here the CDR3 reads CASSMGHSNTGELFF. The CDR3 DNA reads TGTGCCAGCAGCATGGGACACTCGAACACCGGGGAGCTGTTTTTT.

For the CDR3, the DNA is TGTGCCAGCGCGACTACCCGCTCCTACAATGAGCAGTTCTTC. It translates to CASATTRSYNEQFF. This chain connects TRBV2 to TRBJ2-1; TRBD2 might be the D (5 bases). CDR3 length: 14 amino acids. From germline, CDR1 is SNHLY and CDR2 FYNNEI. Trimming removed 8 bases from V and 0 bases from J, with 11 bases in between.

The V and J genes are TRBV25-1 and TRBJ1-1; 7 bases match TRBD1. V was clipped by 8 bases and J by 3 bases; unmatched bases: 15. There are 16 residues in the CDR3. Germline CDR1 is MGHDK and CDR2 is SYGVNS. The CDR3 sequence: CASGSRDSGYDTEAFF. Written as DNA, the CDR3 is TGTGCCAGCGGGTCCCGGGACAGTGGTTATGACACTGAAGCTTTCTTT.

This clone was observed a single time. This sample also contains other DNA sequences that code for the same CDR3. For the CDR3, the DNA is TGTGCCAGCAGCTTGGACAGTAACTATGGCTACACCTTC. Protein: CASSLDSNYGYTF. V gene TRBV7-2 combines with J gene TRBJ1-2, with D perhaps TRBD1 (6 bases). Trimming removed 3 bases at V and 1 base at J, with 6 bases between. This CDR3 is 13 amino acids long. Germline V CDR1 and CDR2: SGHTA, FQGNSA.

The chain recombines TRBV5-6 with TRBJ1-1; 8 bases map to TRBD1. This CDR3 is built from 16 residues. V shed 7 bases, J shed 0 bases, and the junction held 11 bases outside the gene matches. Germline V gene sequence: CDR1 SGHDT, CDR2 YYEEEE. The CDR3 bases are TGTGCCAGCCGACCGACAGGGGTCGGGATGAACACTGAAGCTTTCTTT. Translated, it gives CASRPTGVGMNTEAFF.

The CDR3 loop is CASSPPNRGDLSGYTF. The DNA for the CDR3 is TGTGCCAGCTCACCACCTAACAGGGGAGATCTGTCTGGCTACACCTTC. The chain has TRBV18 and TRBJ1-2; 7 nucleotides match TRBD1. Trimming at V came to 0 bases and at J to 7 bases, leaving 11 bases not matched to a gene. CDR1 is KGHSH, CDR2 LQKENI, per germline. This CDR3 has 16 residues. Full variable domain (outside the CDR3, taken from reference TRBV18 and TRBJ1-2): NAGVMQNPRHLVRRRGQEARLRCSPMKGHSHVYWYRQLPEEGLKFMVYLQKENIIDESGMPKERFSAEFPKEGPSILRIQQVVRGDSAAYFCASSPPNRGDLSGYTFGSGTRLTVV.

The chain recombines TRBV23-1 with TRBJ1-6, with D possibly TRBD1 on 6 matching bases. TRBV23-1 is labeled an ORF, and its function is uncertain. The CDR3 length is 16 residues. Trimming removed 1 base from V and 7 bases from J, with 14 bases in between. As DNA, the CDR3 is TGCGCCAGCAGTCAATTCCGAGGGGGTCAAAATTCACCCCTCCACTTT. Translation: CASSQFRGGQNSPLHF.

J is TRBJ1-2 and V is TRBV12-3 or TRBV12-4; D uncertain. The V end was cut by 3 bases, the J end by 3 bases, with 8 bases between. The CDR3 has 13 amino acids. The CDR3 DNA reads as TGTGCCAGCAGTTTTGGCAACGACTATGGCTACACCTTC. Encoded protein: CASSFGNDYGYTF.

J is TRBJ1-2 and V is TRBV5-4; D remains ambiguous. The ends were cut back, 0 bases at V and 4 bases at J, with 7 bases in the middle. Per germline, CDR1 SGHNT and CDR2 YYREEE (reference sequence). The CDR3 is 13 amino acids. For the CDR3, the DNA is TGTGCCAGCAGCTTGGATCCATTCTATGGCTACACCTTC. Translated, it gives CASSLDPFYGYTF. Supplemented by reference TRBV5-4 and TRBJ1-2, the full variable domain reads ETGVTQSPTHLIKTRGQQVTLRCSSQSGHNTVSWYQQALGQGPQFIFQYYREEENGRGNFPPRFSGLQFPNYSSELNVNALELDDSALYLCASSLDPFYGYTFGSGTRLTVV.

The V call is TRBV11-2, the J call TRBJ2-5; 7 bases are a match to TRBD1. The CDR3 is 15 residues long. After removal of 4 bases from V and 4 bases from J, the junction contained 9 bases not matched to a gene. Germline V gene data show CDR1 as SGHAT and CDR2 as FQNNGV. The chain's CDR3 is CASSSNRGGTETQYF. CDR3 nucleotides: TGTGCCAGCAGCTCCAACAGAGGGGGCACAGAGACCCAGTACTTC.

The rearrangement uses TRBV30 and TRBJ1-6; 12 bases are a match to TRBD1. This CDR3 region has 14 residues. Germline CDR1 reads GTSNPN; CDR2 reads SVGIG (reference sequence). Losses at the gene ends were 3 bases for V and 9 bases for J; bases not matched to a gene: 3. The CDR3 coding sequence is TGTGCCTGGAGGGGGACAGGGGGCTTTTCACCCCTCCACTTT. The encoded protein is CAWRGTGGFSPLHF. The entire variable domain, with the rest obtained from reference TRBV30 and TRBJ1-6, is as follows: SQTIHQWPATLVQPVGSPLSLECTVEGTSNPNLYWYRQAAGRGLQLLFYSVGIGQISSEVPQNLSASRPQDRQFILSSKKLLLSDSGFYLCAWRGTGGFSPLHFGNGTRLTVT.

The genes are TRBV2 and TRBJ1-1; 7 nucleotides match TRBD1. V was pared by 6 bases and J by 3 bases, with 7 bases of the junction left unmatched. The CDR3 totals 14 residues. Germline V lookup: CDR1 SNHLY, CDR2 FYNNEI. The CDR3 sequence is CASSVQGMDTEAFF. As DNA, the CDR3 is TGTGCCAGCAGCGTACAGGGGATGGACACTGAAGCTTTCTTT.

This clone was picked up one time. CDR3 residues: CASSPTSGGWNTQYF. The DNA of the CDR3 is TGTGCCAGCAGCCCAACTAGCGGGGGATGGAATACGCAGTATTTT. The chain uses TRBV7-9 and TRBJ2-3, with 11 bases that match TRBD2. The CDR3 sequence is 15 residues long. J gave up 7 bases and V 5 bases, and 8 bases lay outside the gene matches. Germline V CDR1 and CDR2: SEHNR, FQNEAQ (reference sequence).

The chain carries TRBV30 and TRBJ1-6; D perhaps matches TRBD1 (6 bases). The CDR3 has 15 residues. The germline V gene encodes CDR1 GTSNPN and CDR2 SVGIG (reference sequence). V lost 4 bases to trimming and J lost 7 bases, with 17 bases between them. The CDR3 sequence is CAWTGGAGTNSPLHF. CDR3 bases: TGTGCCTGGACGGGGGGGGCAGGGACGAATTCACCCCTCCACTTT.

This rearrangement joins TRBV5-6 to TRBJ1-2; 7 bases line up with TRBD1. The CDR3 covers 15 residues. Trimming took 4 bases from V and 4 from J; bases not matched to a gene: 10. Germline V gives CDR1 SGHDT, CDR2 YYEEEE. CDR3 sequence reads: CASSDTGERVYGYTF. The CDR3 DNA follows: TGTGCCAGCAGCGACACAGGGGAAAGGGTCTATGGCTACACCTTC.

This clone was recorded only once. The CDR3 loop reads CASSFNRGGSPLHF. In nucleotides, the CDR3 is TGTGCCAGCAGTTTCAACAGGGGTGGATCACCCCTCCACTTT. This rearrangement joins TRBV27 to TRBJ1-6, with 7 bases that match TRBD1. With V trimmed by 3 bases and J by 10 bases, 6 bases remained unmatched. CDR1 is MNHEY and CDR2 is SMNVEV in the germline V gene (reference sequence). This CDR3 has 14 residues.

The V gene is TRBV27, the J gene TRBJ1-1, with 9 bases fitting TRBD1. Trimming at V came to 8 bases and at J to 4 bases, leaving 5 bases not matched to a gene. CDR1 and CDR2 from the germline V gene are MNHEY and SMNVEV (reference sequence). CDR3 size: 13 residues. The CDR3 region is CASQDRGGTEAFF. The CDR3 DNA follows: TGTGCCAGCCAAGACAGGGGGGGCACTGAAGCTTTCTTT.

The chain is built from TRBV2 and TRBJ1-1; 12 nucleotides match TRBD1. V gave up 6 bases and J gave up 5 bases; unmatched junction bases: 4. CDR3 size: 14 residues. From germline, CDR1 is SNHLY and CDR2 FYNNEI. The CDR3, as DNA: TGTGCCAGCAGGGGACAGGGGGCAAGTACTGAAGCTTTCTTT. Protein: CASRGQGASTEAFF.

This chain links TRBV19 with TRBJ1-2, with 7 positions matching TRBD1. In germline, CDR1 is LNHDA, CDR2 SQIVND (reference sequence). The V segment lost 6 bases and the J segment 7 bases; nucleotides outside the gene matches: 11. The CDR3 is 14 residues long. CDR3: CASRDSTDRAGYTF. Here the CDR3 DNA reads TGTGCCAGTAGGGATTCGACAGACAGGGCTGGCTACACCTTC.

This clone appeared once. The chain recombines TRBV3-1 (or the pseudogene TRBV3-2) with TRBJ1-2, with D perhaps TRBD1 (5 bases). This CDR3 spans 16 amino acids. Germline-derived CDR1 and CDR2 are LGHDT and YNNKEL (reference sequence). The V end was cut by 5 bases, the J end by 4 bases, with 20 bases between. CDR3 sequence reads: CASSRTTTGRFYGYTF. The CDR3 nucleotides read TGTGCCAGCAGCAGGACAACCACGGGGAGGTTCTATGGCTACACCTTC.

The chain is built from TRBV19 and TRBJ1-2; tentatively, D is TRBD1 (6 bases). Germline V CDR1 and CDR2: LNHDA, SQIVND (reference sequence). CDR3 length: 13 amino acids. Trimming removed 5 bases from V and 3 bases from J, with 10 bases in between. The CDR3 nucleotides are TGTGCCAGTAGTCTACAGGGAGACTATGGCTACACCTTC. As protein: CASSLQGDYGYTF.

The CDR3 region is CAWNPSGAHTQYF. The CDR3 DNA sequence: TGTGCCTGGAACCCCAGCGGGGCGCATACGCAGTATTTT. The V and J genes are TRBV30 and TRBJ2-3; 7 bases fit TRBD2. The V gene end was trimmed by 4 bases and the J gene end by 7 bases; junction bases not matched to a gene: 8. This CDR3 region has 13 residues. The germline CDR1 and CDR2 sequences are GTSNPN and SVGIG (reference sequence).

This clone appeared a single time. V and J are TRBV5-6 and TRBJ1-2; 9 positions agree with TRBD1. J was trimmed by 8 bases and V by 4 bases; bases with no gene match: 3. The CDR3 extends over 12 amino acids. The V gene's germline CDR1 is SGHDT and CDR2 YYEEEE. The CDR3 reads CASSPTGGGYTF. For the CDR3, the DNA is TGTGCCAGCAGCCCCACAGGGGGCGGCTACACCTTC.

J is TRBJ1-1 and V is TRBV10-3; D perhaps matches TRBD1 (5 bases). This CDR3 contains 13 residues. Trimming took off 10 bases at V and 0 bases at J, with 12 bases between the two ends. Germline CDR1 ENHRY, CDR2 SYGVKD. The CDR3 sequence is CATQELMNTEAFF. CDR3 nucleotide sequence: TGTGCCACACAGGAGCTAATGAACACTGAAGCTTTCTTT.

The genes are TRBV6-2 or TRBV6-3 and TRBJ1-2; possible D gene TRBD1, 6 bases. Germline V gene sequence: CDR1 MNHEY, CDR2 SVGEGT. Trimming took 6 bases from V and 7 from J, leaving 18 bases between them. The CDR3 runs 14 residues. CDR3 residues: CASSPTGSVGGYTF. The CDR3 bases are TGTGCCAGCAGCCCGACAGGATCCGTGGGTGGCTACACCTTC.